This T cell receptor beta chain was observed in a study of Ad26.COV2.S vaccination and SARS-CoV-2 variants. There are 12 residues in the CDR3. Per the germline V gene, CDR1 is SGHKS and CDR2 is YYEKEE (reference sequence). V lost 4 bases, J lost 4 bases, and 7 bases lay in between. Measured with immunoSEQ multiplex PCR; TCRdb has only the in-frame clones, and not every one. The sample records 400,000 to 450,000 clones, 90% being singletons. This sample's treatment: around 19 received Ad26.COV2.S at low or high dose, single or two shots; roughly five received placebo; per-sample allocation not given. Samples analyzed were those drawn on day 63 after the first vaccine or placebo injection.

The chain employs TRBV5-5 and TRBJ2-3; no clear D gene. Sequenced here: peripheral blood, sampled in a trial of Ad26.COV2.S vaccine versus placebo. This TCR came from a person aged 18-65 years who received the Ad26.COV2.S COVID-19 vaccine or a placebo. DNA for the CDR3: TGTGCCAGCAGCCTACCCGCAGATACGCAGTATTTT. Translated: CASSLPADTQYF.